The sequence of this T cell receptor (beta chain) was determined in a study of neurological immune-mediated disorders. This clonotype was counted only a few times. The target antigen is unknown. CDR1 is SGHVS and CDR2 is FNYEAQ in the germline V gene. Trimming at V came to 8 bases and at J to 2 bases, leaving 12 bases not matched to a gene. The CDR3 covers 16 residues. One entry per CDR3 protein, called by TCRdb with MiXCR from the 5' RACE reads. In the table there are under 70,000 distinct CDR3 sequences, around 3.4% of which are singletons. Study-level findings and limits: According to phylogenetic grouping, one related-CDR3 cluster, a possible signature, contained the repertoires of 18 of 34 multiple sclerosis patients. Private repertoires in all groups were suggested by the absence of shared CDR3 amino acid sequences among expanded clones across subjects.

Sequencing was done on a sample of PBMCs. The chain recombines TRBV7-6 with TRBJ2-5; 9 bases fit TRBD2. The TCR comes from an older woman with multiple sclerosis. CDR3 protein: CASSFLAGVEQETQYF. The CDR3 nucleotides are TGTGCCAGCTCTTTCTTAGCGGGAGTGGAACAAGAGACCCAGTACTTC.